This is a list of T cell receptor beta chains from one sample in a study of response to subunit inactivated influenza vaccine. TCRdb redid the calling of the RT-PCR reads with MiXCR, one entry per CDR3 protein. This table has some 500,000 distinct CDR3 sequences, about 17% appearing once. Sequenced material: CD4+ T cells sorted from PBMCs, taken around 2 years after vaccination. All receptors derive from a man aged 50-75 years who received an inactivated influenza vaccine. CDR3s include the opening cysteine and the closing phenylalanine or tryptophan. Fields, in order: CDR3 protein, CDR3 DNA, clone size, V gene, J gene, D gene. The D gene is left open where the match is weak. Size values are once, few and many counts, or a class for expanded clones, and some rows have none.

CASNWDRLSHPFF	TGTGCCAGCAACTGGGACAGGCTGTCTCATCCTTTCTTT	NA	TRBV2	TRBJ1-1	TRBD1
CATTKVGARGEQFF	TGTGCCACGACCAAGGTGGGGGCCAGGGGTGAGCAGTTCTTC	NA	TRBV6-1	TRBJ2-1	NA
CASSSGHPDTDTQYF	TGCGCCAGCAGCTCTGGACACCCCGACACAGATACGCAGTATTTT	few	TRBV5-1	TRBJ2-3	NA
CSVGDSKNSPLHF	TGCAGCGTTGGTGACTCTAAGAATTCACCCCTCCACTTT	few	TRBV29-1	TRBJ1-6	NA
CASKGFNSPLHF	TGTGCCAGCAAAGGGTTTAATTCACCCCTCCACTTT	NA	TRBV27	TRBJ1-6	NA
CASTLQGASSEKLFF	TGTGCCAGCACCCTCCAGGGGGCGAGCAGCGAAAAACTGTTTTTT	few	TRBV3-1	TRBJ1-4	TRBD1
CSAMTNPMTQYF	TGCAGTGCGATGACTAACCCCATGACCCAGTACTTC	NA	TRBV20-1	TRBJ2-5	NA
CASSTRGSAAYEQYF	TGTGCCAGCAGTACCAGGGGGAGCGCCGCCTACGAGCAGTACTTC	few	TRBV7-2	TRBJ2-7	TRBD1
CASSADPVATEAFF	TGTGCCAGCAGCGCTGACCCAGTGGCCACTGAAGCTTTCTTT	NA	TRBV5-5	TRBJ1-1	NA
CASSPPLGQGTDTQYF	TGTGCCAGCTCACCACCGTTAGGACAGGGGACAGATACGCAGTATTTT	few	TRBV18	TRBJ2-3	TRBD1
CASSQDQVNQPQHF	TGTGCCAGCAGCCAAGATCAGGTCAATCAGCCCCAGCATTTT	few	TRBV4-2	TRBJ1-5	NA
CAIRRGAGDEQYF	TGTGCCATCAGAAGGGGCGCTGGGGACGAGCAGTACTTC	NA	TRBV10-3	TRBJ2-7	NA
CASSLQGGATEAFF	TGTGCCAGCAGTCTCCAGGGAGGGGCGACTGAAGCTTTCTTT	few	TRBV7-2	TRBJ1-1	NA
CATSDSTGYEQFF	TGTGCCACCAGTGATTCAACAGGTTATGAGCAGTTCTTC	NA	TRBV24-1	TRBJ2-1	NA
CASSPGRAGVTDTQYF	TGTGCCAGCTCTCCTGGACGAGCGGGAGTCACAGATACGCAGTATTTT	NA	TRBV25-1	TRBJ2-3	TRBD2
CSARDVLSAGELFF	TGCAGTGCTAGAGATGTTTTAAGCGCCGGGGAGCTGTTTTTT	many	TRBV20-1	TRBJ2-2	NA
CASSPSQGVDEQYF	TGTGCCAGCTCACCATCCCAGGGGGTCGACGAGCAGTACTTC	few	TRBV18	TRBJ2-7	TRBD1
CASRRSGEASYEQYF	TGTGCCAGCAGACGGTCAGGGGAGGCCTCCTACGAGCAGTACTTC	NA	TRBV6-1	TRBJ2-7	NA
CASSPPGTAEQYF	TGTGCCAGCAGTCCTCCGGGAACCGCCGAGCAGTACTTC	few	TRBV6-6	TRBJ2-7	NA
CASSPFSSGQGKRNTEAFF	TGTGCCAGCAGCCCATTCTCTTCTGGACAGGGGAAGAGGAACACTGAAGCTTTCTTT	NA	TRBV11-1	TRBJ1-1	TRBD1
CASSSGLAGSNEQFF	TGTGCCAGCAGCTCGGGACTAGCGGGATCCAATGAGCAGTTCTTC	few	TRBV7-2	TRBJ2-1	TRBD2
CSARAGTGANQPQHF	TGCAGTGCTAGAGCCGGGACAGGGGCGAATCAGCCCCAGCATTTT	few	TRBV20-1	TRBJ1-5	TRBD1
CASSPGTNQETQYF	TGCGCCAGCTCCCCCGGGACAAACCAAGAGACCCAGTACTTC	many	TRBV5-1	TRBJ2-5	NA
CASSLATTSGGSYNEQFF	TGCGCCAGCAGCTTGGCCACGACTAGCGGGGGGTCCTACAATGAGCAGTTCTTC	NA	TRBV5-1	TRBJ2-1	TRBD2
CASRPDSSNTGELFF	TGCGCCAGCAGACCCGACAGTTCGAACACCGGGGAGCTGTTTTTT	NA	TRBV5-1	TRBJ2-2	NA
CASRPPGSGETQYF	TGTGCCAGCAGACCCCCTGGGTCTGGTGAGACCCAGTACTTC	few	TRBV7-2	TRBJ2-5	NA
CASSLSEGAGQPQHF	TGTGCCAGCAGTTTATCTGAGGGGGCAGGTCAGCCCCAGCATTTT	NA	TRBV12-3/TRBV12-4	TRBJ1-5	TRBD1
CASSQARSYEKLFF	TGTGCCAGCAGCCAAGCTCGGAGTTATGAAAAACTGTTTTTT	few	TRBV3-1	TRBJ1-4	NA
CSFSGSGGNEQFF	TGCAGTTTTTCGGGTAGCGGGGGGAATGAGCAGTTCTTC	many	TRBV20-1	TRBJ2-1	TRBD2
CASSRPFRDPADTQYF	TGTGCCAGCAGTCGCCCCTTCAGGGATCCGGCAGATACGCAGTATTTT	few	TRBV7-9	TRBJ2-3	NA
CASRGLAQNTGELFF	TGTGCCAGCAGAGGACTAGCGCAGAACACCGGGGAGCTGTTTTTT	NA	TRBV3-1	TRBJ2-2	TRBD2
CASSSGGQRNTGELFF	TGTGCCAGCAGCTCCGGGGGACAAAGGAACACCGGGGAGCTGTTTTTT	few	TRBV5-4	TRBJ2-2	NA
CASSGLRMADTQYF	TGTGCCAGCAGCGGTTTGCGGATGGCAGATACGCAGTATTTT	NA	TRBV7-8	TRBJ2-3	NA